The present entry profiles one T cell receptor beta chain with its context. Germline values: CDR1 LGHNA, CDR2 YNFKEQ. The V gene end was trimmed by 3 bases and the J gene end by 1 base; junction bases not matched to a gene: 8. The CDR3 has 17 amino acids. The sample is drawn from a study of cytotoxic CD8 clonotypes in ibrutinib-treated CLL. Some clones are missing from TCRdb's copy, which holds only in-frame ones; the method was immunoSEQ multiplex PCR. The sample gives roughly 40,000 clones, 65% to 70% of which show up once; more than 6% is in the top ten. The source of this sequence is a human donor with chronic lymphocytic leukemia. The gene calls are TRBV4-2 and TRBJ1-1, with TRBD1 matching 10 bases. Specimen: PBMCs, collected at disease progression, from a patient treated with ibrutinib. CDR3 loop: CASSQFGTGARNTEAFF. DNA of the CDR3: TGTGCCAGCAGCCAGTTTGGGACAGGGGCTAGGAACACTGAAGCTTTCTTT.